Sequencing of this T cell receptor (beta chain) was carried out in a study of cytomegalovirus exposure and HLA in healthy donors. Study details: The same platform was used for the roughly 110 validation repertoires as for the approximately 720 first-cohort repertoires, as reported in a later analysis.

V was clipped by 3 bases and J by 0 bases, with 9 bases between them. CDR1 is SQVTM and CDR2 is ANQGSEA in the germline V gene. The CDR3 totals 14 residues. Concerning this clone itself: Antigen specificity is unknown.

Study conclusions and caveats: CMV antigen specificity was confirmed in vitro for three CMV-associated chains.

Measured with immunoSEQ multiplex PCR; TCRdb has only the in-frame clones, and not every one. The data show approximately 200,000 clones, 81% seen once. The source is a woman aged 25-40 years in good health and CMV-seronegative. The chain carries TRBV29-1 and TRBJ2-1, with a weak D call TRBD1 (6 bases). Sequencing was performed on PBMCs. CDR3 sequence reads: CSVDRGSSYNEQFF. DNA for the CDR3: TGCAGCGTTGACAGGGGTAGCTCCTACAATGAGCAGTTCTTC.